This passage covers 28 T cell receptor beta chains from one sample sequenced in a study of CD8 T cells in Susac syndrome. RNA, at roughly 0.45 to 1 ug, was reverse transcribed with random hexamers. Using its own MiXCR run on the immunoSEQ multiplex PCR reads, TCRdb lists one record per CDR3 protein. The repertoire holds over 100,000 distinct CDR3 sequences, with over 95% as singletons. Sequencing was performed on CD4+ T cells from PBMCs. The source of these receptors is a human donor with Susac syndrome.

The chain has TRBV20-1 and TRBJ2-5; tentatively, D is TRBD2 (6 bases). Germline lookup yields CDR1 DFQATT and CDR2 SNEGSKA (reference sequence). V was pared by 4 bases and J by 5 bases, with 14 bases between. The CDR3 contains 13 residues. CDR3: CSAIGRDRETQYF. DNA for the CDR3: TGCAGTGCTATCGGGCGGGACCGCGAGACCCAGTACTTC.

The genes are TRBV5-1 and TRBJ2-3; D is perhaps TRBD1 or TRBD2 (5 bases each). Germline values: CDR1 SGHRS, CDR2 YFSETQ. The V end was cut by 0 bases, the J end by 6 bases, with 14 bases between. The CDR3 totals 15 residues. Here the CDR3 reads CASSLEAGSGDTQYF. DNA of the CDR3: TGCGCCAGCAGCTTGGAGGCAGGGAGTGGGGATACGCAGTATTTT.

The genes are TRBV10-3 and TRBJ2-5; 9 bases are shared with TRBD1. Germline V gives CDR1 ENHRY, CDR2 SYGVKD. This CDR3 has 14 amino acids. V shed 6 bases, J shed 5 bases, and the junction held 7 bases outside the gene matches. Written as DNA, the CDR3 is TGTGCCATCAGACAGACAGGGGGTCAGGAGACCCAGTACTTC. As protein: CAIRQTGGQETQYF.

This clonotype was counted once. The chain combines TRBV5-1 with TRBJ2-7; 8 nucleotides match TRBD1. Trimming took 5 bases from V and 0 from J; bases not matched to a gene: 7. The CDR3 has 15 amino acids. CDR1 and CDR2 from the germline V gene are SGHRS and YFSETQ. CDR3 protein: CASSWRTGSSYEQYF. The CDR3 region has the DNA TGCGCCAGCAGTTGGAGGACAGGGAGCTCCTACGAGCAGTACTTC.

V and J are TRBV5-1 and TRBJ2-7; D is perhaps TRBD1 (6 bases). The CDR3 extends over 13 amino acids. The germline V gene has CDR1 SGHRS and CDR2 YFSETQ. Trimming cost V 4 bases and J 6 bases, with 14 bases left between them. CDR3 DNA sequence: TGCGCCAGCAGCGTAGGGACACAGGGCGAGCAGTACTTC. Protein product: CASSVGTQGEQYF.

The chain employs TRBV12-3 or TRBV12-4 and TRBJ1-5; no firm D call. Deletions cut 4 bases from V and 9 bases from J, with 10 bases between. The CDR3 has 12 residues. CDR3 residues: CASSSPVGPQHF. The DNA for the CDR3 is TGTGCCAGCAGTTCCCCCGTTGGGCCCCAGCATTTT.

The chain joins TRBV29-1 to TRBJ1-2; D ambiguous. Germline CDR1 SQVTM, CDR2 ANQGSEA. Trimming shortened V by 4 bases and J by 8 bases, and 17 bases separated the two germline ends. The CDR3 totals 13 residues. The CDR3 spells CSVGSVTLEGYTF. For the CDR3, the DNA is TGCAGCGTTGGTTCGGTTACCTTGGAGGGCTACACCTTC.

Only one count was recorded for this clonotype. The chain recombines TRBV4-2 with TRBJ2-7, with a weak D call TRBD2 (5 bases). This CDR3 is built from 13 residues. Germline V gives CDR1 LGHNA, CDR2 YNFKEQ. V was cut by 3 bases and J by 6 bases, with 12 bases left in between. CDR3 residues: CASSHRERAEQYF. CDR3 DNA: TGTGCCAGCAGCCATAGGGAGAGGGCCGAGCAGTACTTC.

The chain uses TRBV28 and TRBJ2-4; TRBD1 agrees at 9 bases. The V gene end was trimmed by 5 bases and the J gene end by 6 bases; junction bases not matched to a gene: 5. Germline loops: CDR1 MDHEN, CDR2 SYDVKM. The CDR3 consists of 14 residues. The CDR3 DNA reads TGTGCCAGCAGTGGCCCGGGACAGGGAAACATTCAGTACTTC. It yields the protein CASSGPGQGNIQYF.

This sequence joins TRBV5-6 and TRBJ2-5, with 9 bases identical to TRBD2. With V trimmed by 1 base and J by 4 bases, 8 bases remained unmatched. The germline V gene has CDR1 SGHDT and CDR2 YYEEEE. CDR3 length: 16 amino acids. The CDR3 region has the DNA TGTGCCAGCAGCTTGTTGTCTAGCGGGGTGGGAGAGACCCAGTACTTC. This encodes CASSLLSSGVGETQYF.

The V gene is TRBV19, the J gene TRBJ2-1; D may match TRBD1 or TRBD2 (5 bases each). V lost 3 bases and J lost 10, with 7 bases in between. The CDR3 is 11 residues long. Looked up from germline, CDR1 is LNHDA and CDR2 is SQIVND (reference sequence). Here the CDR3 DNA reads TGTGCCAGTAGTATCGGGGCAGAGCAGTTCTTC. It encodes CASSIGAEQFF.

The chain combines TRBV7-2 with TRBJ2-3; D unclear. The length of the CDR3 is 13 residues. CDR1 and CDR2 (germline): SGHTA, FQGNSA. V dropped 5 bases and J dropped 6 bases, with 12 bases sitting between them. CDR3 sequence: CASSPQPWDTQYF. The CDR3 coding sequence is TGTGCCAGCAGCCCGCAGCCCTGGGATACGCAGTATTTT.

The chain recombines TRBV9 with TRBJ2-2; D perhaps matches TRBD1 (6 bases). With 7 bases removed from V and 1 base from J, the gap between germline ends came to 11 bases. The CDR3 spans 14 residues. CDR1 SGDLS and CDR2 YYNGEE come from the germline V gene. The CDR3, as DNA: TGTGCCAGCGGAAGGGGACAGAACACCGGGGAGCTGTTTTTT. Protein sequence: CASGRGQNTGELFF.

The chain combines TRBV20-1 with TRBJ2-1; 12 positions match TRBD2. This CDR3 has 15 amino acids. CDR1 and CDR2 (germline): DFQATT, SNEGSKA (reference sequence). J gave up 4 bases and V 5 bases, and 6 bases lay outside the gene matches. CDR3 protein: CSARRLAGVYNEQFF. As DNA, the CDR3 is TGCAGTGCTCGTAGACTAGCGGGAGTTTACAATGAGCAGTTCTTC.

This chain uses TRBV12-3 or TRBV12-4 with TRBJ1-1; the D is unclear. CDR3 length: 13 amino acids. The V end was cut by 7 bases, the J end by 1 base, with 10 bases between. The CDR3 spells CASTPRRNTEAFF. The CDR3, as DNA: TGTGCCAGCACTCCCCGGAGGAACACTGAAGCTTTCTTT.

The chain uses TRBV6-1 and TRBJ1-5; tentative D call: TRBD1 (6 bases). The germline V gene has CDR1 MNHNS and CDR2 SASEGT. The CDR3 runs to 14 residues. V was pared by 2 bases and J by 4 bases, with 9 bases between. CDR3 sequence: CASSEWTANQPQHF. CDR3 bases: TGTGCCAGCAGTGAATGGACAGCGAATCAGCCCCAGCATTTT.

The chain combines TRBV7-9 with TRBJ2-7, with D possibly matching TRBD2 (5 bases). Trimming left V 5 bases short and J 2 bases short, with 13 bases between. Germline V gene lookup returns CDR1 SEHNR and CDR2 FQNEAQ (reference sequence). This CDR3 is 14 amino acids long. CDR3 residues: CASSPGGRTYEQYF. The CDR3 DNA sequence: TGTGCCAGCAGCCCCGGTGGGAGAACCTACGAGCAGTACTTC. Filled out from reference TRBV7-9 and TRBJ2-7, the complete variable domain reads DTGVSQNPRHKITKRGQNVTFRCDPISEHNRLYWYRQTLGQGPEFLTYFQNEAQLEKSRLLSDRFSAERPKGSFSTLEIQRTEQGDSAMYLCASSPGGRTYEQYFGPGTRLTVT.

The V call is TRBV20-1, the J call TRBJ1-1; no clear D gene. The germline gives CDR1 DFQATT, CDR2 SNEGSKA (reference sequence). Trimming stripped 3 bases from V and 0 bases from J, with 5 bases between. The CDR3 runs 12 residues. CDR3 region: CSASSVNTEAFF. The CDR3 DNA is TGCAGTGCTAGTTCGGTGAACACTGAAGCTTTCTTT.

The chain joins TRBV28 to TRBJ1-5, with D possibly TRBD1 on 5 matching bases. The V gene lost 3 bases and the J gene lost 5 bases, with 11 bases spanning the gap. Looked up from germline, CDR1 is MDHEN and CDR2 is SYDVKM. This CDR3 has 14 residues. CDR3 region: CASSLPTTDQPQHF. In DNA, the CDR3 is TGTGCCAGCAGTTTGCCGACGACAGATCAGCCCCAGCATTTT. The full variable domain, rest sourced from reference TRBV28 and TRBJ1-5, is DVKVTQSSRYLVKRTGEKVFLECVQDMDHENMFWYRQDPGLGLRLIYFSYDVKMKEKGDIPEGYSVSREKKERFSLILESASTNQTSMYLCASSLPTTDQPQHFGDGTRLSIL.

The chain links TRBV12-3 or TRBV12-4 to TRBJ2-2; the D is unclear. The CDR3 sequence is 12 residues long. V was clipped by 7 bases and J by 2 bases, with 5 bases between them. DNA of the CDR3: TGTGCCAGCAATGACAACACCGGGGAGCTGTTTTTT. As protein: CASNDNTGELFF.

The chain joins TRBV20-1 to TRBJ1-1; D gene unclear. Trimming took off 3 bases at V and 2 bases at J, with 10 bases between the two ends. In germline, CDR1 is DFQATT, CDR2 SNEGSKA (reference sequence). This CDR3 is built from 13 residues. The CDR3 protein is CSASQDSNTEAFF. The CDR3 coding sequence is TGCAGTGCTAGCCAGGATTCAAACACTGAAGCTTTCTTT.

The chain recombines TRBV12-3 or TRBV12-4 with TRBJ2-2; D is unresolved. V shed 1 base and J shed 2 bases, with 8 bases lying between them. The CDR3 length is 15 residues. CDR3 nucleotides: TGTGCCAGCAGTTTAGGGCTAAGAAACACCGGGGAGCTGTTTTTT. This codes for CASSLGLRNTGELFF.

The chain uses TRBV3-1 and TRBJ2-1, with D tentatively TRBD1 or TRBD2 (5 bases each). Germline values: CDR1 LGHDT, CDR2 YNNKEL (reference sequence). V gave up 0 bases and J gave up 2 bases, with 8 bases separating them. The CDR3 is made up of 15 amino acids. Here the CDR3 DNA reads TGTGCCAGCAGCCAAGACGGGGCAACCTACAATGAGCAGTTCTTC. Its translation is CASSQDGATYNEQFF.

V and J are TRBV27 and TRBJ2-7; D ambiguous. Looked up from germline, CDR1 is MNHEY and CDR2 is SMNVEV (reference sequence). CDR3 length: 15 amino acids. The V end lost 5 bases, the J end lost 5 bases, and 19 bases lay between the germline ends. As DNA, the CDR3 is TGTGCCAGCAGTCCCCCCTGGTCGGATGTCCACGAGCAGTACTTC. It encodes CASSPPWSDVHEQYF.

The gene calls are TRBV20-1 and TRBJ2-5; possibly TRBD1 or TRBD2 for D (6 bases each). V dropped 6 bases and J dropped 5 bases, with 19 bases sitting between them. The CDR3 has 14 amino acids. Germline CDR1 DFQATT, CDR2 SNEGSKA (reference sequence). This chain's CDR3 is CSAQLRGGWETQYF. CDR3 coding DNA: TGCAGTGCCCAATTGAGAGGGGGGTGGGAGACCCAGTACTTC.

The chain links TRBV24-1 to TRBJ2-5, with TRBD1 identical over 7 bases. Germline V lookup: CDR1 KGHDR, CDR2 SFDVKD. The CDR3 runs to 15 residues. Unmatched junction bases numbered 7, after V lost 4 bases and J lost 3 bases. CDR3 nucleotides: TGTGCCACCAGTGACCCTCGGGACAGCAAAGAGACCCAGTACTTC. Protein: CATSDPRDSKETQYF.

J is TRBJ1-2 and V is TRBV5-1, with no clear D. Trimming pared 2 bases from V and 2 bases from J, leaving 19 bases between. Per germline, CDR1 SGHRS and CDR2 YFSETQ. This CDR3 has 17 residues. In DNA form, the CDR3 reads TGCGCCAGCAGCTTACCCACTAGCCTTGGAACCAACTATGGCTACACCTTC. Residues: CASSLPTSLGTNYGYTF.

CDR3 sequence: CSARGTTTDTQYF. For the CDR3, the DNA is TGCAGTGCTAGAGGGACTACCACAGATACGCAGTATTTT. This chain joins TRBV20-1 and TRBJ2-3; D possibly corresponds to TRBD2 (6 bases). This CDR3 is 13 amino acids long. Germline assignment: CDR1 DFQATT and CDR2 SNEGSKA (reference sequence). V lost 1 base and J 2 bases, leaving 7 bases between the germline ends.